Shown below are 25 T cell receptor beta chains from a single sample sequenced in a study of OX40 agonist ivuxolimab in advanced cancers. TCRdb keeps only in-frame clones here, not all; method: immunoSEQ multiplex PCR. This sample has more than 75,000 clones; 75% to 90% occur once, and the top ten carry 0.8% to 0.9%. The sequenced sample was CD4+ or CD8+ T cells sorted from blood, obtained in a trial of the OX40 agonist ivuxolimab. The origin of the receptors is an adult with an advanced solid tumor such as melanoma, head and neck, liver or kidney cancer.

The V and J genes are TRBV7-9 and TRBJ2-2; 9 nucleotides agree with TRBD2. Germline V lookup: CDR1 SEHNR, CDR2 FQNEAQ (reference sequence). The CDR3 contains 17 residues. The junction had 8 bases not matched to a gene; V was cut back by 4 bases and J by 2 bases. In DNA, the CDR3 is TGTGCCAGCAGCTCCGCTAGCGGGACCCTAAACACCGGGGAGCTGTTTTTT. Its translation is CASSSASGTLNTGELFF.

This sequence joins TRBV20-1 and TRBJ1-2; D is ambiguous. The CDR3 contains 11 residues. The ends were cut back, 5 bases at V and 4 bases at J, with 8 bases in the middle. Germline V gene data show CDR1 as DFQATT and CDR2 as SNEGSKA (reference sequence). DNA of the CDR3: TGCAGTGCTCCAGACTTCTATGGCTACACCTTC. Residues: CSAPDFYGYTF.

This rearrangement joins TRBV19 to TRBJ2-7; D is perhaps TRBD2 (6 bases). Germline V gene lookup returns CDR1 LNHDA and CDR2 SQIVND (reference sequence). Trimming took off 2 bases at V and 2 bases at J, with 19 bases between the two ends. The CDR3 loop spans 17 amino acids. DNA for the CDR3: TGTGCCAGTAGTATACAAACATCGGCGGGACCCACCTACGAGCAGTACTTC. It specifies CASSIQTSAGPTYEQYF.

This clone occurred a few times. Here the CDR3 DNA reads TGTGCCAGCAGCTTGAAGGGACAGGGGAACACTGAAGCTTTCTTT. Its translation is CASSLKGQGNTEAFF. The rearrangement uses TRBV5-8 and TRBJ1-1, with 9 positions matching TRBD1. CDR1 and CDR2 from the germline V gene are SGHTS and YDEGEE. After removal of 1 base from V and 1 base from J, the junction contained 2 bases not matched to a gene. The CDR3 is made up of 15 amino acids.

This clone was recorded only once. The rearrangement joins TRBV10-1 to TRBJ1-6; 9 positions match TRBD1. The germline V gene encodes CDR1 WNHNN and CDR2 SYGVQD (reference sequence). V lost 11 bases and J lost 5; bases outside the gene matches: 13. This CDR3 spans 16 amino acids. The CDR3 DNA sequence: TGCGCCGGATTCTCCGGGACAGGGAATAATAATTCACCCCTCCACTTT. This translates into CAGFSGTGNNNSPLHF.

J is TRBJ2-2 and V is TRBV6-5; no definite D call. The CDR3 totals 16 residues. Per germline, CDR1 MNHEY and CDR2 SVGAGI. V lost 4 bases, J lost 2 bases, and 14 bases lay in between. The CDR3 region is CASSFETTLNTGELFF. CDR3 DNA sequence: TGTGCCAGCAGTTTCGAAACTACTCTCAACACCGGGGAGCTGTTTTTT.

V is TRBV6-5 and J is TRBJ2-4; TRBD2 agrees at 11 bases. Trimming removed 4 bases from V and 8 bases from J; junction bases left unmatched: 7. CDR3 length: 15 amino acids. Germline CDR1 is MNHEY and CDR2 is SVGAGI. The CDR3 DNA reads TGTGCCAGCAGTTCACTTACGACTAGCGGGGACATTCAGTACTTC. It specifies CASSSLTTSGDIQYF.

The V and J genes are TRBV11-1 and TRBJ2-5; 8 bases agree with TRBD2. The CDR3 is made up of 14 amino acids. V lost 9 bases and J lost 5; bases outside the gene matches: 11. Germline CDR1 and CDR2: SGHAT and FQDESV (reference sequence). The CDR3 spells CASRPGAGVETQYF. The CDR3 DNA is TGTGCCAGTCGACCCGGAGCGGGGGTGGAGACCCAGTACTTC.

The chain's CDR3 is CASSQGGRINEKLFF. CDR3 in DNA: TGTGCCAGCTCACAGGGGGGACGGATTAATGAAAAACTGTTTTTT. The rearrangement uses TRBV18 and TRBJ1-4, with a possible D match to TRBD1 (6 bases). Trimming cost V 4 bases and J 4 bases, with 13 bases left between them. CDR1 KGHSH and CDR2 LQKENI come from the germline V gene. The CDR3 spans 15 residues.

The J gene is TRBJ1-2, the V gene TRBV7-8; maybe TRBD1 (5 bases). Germline loops: CDR1 SGHVS, CDR2 FQNEAQ. V was cut by 4 bases and J by 2 bases, with 14 bases left in between. The CDR3 spans 15 residues. The CDR3 protein is CASSWTGDPNYGYTF. The CDR3 coding sequence is TGTGCCAGCAGCTGGACGGGGGATCCGAACTATGGCTACACCTTC.

The chain uses TRBV9 and TRBJ2-1; 8 nucleotides align to TRBD2. The length of the CDR3 is 15 residues. Per germline, CDR1 SGDLS and CDR2 YYNGEE. Trimming cost V 0 bases and J 2 bases; bases outside gene matches: 1. In nucleotides, the CDR3 is TGTGCCAGCAGCGTAGGGCGGGAGGCCTACAATGAGCAGTTCTTC. This codes for CASSVGREAYNEQFF.

The chain links TRBV9 to TRBJ1-1; D gene unclear. Trimming removed 3 bases from V and 3 bases from J, with 15 bases in between. Germline values: CDR1 SGDLS, CDR2 YYNGEE. The CDR3 length is 15 residues. The CDR3 DNA reads TGTGCCAGCAGCGGTGGAGGAGTGGGTGACACTGAAGCTTTCTTT. This translates into CASSGGGVGDTEAFF.

The V call is TRBV19, the J call TRBJ1-5, with TRBD1 identical over 11 bases. The trim removed 4 bases at V and 6 bases at J, leaving 8 bases unmatched. The CDR3 is 16 amino acids. Germline V gene sequence: CDR1 LNHDA, CDR2 SQIVND (reference sequence). For the CDR3, the DNA is TGTGCCAGTAGTAGTCAGGGGACAGGGGGAGGTCAGCCCCAGCATTTT. Translating gives CASSSQGTGGGQPQHF.

The sample holds a few counts of this clone. The genes are TRBV6-1 and TRBJ1-5, with 8 positions matching TRBD1. CDR3 length: 14 amino acids. Germline CDR1 is MNHNS and CDR2 is SASEGT. V was clipped by 8 bases and J by 1 base; unmatched bases: 4. CDR3 residues: CASQGAISNQPQHF. The CDR3, as DNA: TGTGCCAGCCAGGGGGCGATCAGCAATCAGCCCCAGCATTTT.

The rearrangement joins TRBV18 to TRBJ2-1; 14 positions agree with TRBD2. The V gene's germline CDR1 is KGHSH and CDR2 LQKENI. The junction had 3 bases not matched to a gene; V was cut back by 8 bases and J by 9 bases. This CDR3 is 13 amino acids long. This chain's CDR3 is CASGTSGRLEQFF. The CDR3 DNA is TGTGCCAGCGGGACTAGCGGGAGACTTGAGCAGTTCTTC.

This clone was detected once. V and J are TRBV19 and TRBJ2-7; D may be TRBD1 or TRBD2 (5 bases each). The length of the CDR3 is 14 residues. V lost 10 bases to trimming and J lost 2 bases, with 18 bases between them. Germline assignment: CDR1 LNHDA and CDR2 SQIVND (reference sequence). CDR3 nucleotide sequence: TGTGCCACCAGATCCCAGGGACCCCCCTACGAGCAGTACTTC. Its translation: CATRSQGPPYEQYF.

The rearrangement links TRBV7-8 to TRBJ1-1; 8 bases map to TRBD1. The CDR3 runs 16 residues. V dropped 5 bases and J dropped 4; count of bases not matched to a gene: 12. Looked up from germline, CDR1 is SGHVS and CDR2 is FQNEAQ. The CDR3 protein is CASSRRAGQGPTEAFF. The CDR3 region has the DNA TGTGCCAGCAGCCGACGCGCTGGACAGGGTCCCACTGAAGCTTTCTTT.

The chain uses TRBV7-8 and TRBJ1-3, with 10 positions matching TRBD1. Trimming at V came to 8 bases and at J to 0 bases, leaving 1 base not matched to a gene. Germline CDR1 SGHVS, CDR2 FQNEAQ. This CDR3 comprises 14 residues. The CDR3 nucleotides read TGTGCCAGCGGACAGGGGGTCTCTGGAAACACCATATATTTT. Protein product: CASGQGVSGNTIYF. The complete variable domain, with remaining parts taken from reference TRBV7-8 and TRBJ1-3, reads GAGVSQSPRYKVAKRGQDVALRCDPISGHVSLFWYQQALGQGPEFLTYFQNEAQLDKSGLPSDRFFAERPEGSVSTLKIQRTQQEDSAVYLCASGQGVSGNTIYFGEGSWLTVV.

The chain combines TRBV6-1 with TRBJ2-7; no clear D gene. Trimming left V 1 base short and J 4 bases short, with 2 bases between. This CDR3 is 11 amino acids long. CDR1 is MNHNS and CDR2 is SASEGT in the germline V gene. CDR3 loop: CASSEEYEQYF. The CDR3 region has the DNA TGTGCCAGCAGTGAAGAGTACGAGCAGTACTTC.

Only a few counts were recorded for this clone. The CDR3 sequence: CASSPWDSDTEAFF. In DNA, the CDR3 is TGTGCCAGCAGCCCCTGGGACAGCGACACTGAAGCTTTCTTT. The V and J genes are TRBV9 and TRBJ1-1; 7 bases line up with TRBD1. The CDR3 sequence is 14 residues long. Per germline, CDR1 SGDLS and CDR2 YYNGEE. J was trimmed by 3 bases and V by 4 bases; bases with no gene match: 6. Using reference TRBV9 and TRBJ1-1 for the parts outside the CDR3, the full variable domain is DSGVTQTPKHLITATGQRVTLRCSPRSGDLSVYWYQQSLDQGLQFLIQYYNGEERAKGNILERFSAQQFPDLHSELNLSSLELGDSALYFCASSPWDSDTEAFFGQGTRLTVV.

This clone was seen repeatedly, ten times or more. V is TRBV5-1 and J is TRBJ2-1; D possibly matches TRBD1 or TRBD2 (5 bases each). CDR1 is SGHRS and CDR2 is YFSETQ in the germline V gene. This CDR3 region has 14 residues. The V end was cut by 1 base, the J end by 8 bases, with 13 bases between. The CDR3 sequence: CASSLYGGEYEQFF. DNA of the CDR3: TGCGCCAGCAGCTTGTATGGGGGAGAGTATGAGCAGTTCTTC.

This clone was picked up one time. The V gene is TRBV7-9, the J gene TRBJ2-3, with D possibly being TRBD2 (6 bases). There are 15 residues in the CDR3. Germline V gene lookup returns CDR1 SEHNR and CDR2 FQNEAQ (reference sequence). The ends were cut back, 6 bases at V and 3 bases at J, with 16 bases in the middle. CDR3 DNA sequence: TGTGCCAGCAGTCCTGGAGGGGCAACGACAGATACGCAGTATTTT. Protein sequence: CASSPGGATTDTQYF.

This clone was counted a few times. This chain connects TRBV9 to TRBJ1-2; 9 bases are shared with TRBD1. The germline gives CDR1 SGDLS, CDR2 YYNGEE. CDR3 length: 17 amino acids. J gave up 7 bases and V 0 bases, and 13 bases lay outside the gene matches. CDR3 DNA: TGTGCCAGCAGCGTAGGAGTAATGGGGGACAGGGAACGTGGCTACACCTTC. This encodes CASSVGVMGDRERGYTF.

The V and J genes are TRBV7-2 and TRBJ2-2; tentatively, D is TRBD2 (5 bases). Germline CDR1 and CDR2: SGHTA and FQGNSA. Trimming pared 2 bases from V and 0 bases from J, leaving 10 bases between. The CDR3 totals 16 residues. CDR3 region: CASSLWSSANTGELFF. In DNA, the CDR3 is TGTGCCAGCAGCTTATGGAGTAGCGCGAACACCGGGGAGCTGTTTTTT. The full variable domain, completed using reference TRBV7-2 and TRBJ2-2, is GAGVSQSPSNKVTEKGKDVELRCDPISGHTALYWYRQSLGQGLEFLIYFQGNSAPDKSGLPSDRFSAERTGGSVSTLTIQRTQQEDSAVYLCASSLWSSANTGELFFGEGSRLTVL.

This clone appeared a few times. V gene TRBV19 combines with J gene TRBJ1-1, with 9 bases that match TRBD1. The V and J ends lost 3 bases and 4 bases, in that order; junction bases with no gene match: 6. This CDR3 spans 15 amino acids. The germline CDR1 and CDR2 sequences are LNHDA and SQIVND (reference sequence). In DNA, the CDR3 is TGTGCCAGTAGTATGGGGGACAGGGAAATCACTGAAGCTTTCTTT. It encodes CASSMGDREITEAFF. The full variable domain, with the rest looked up from reference TRBV19 and TRBJ1-1, is DGGITQSPKYLFRKEGQNVTLSCEQNLNHDAMYWYRQDPGQGLRLIYYSQIVNDFQKGDIAEGYSVSREKKESFPLTVTSAQKNPTAFYLCASSMGDREITEAFFGQGTRLTVV.